The next 28 T cell receptor beta chains were all read from a single sample in a study of cytomegalovirus exposure and HLA in healthy donors. PCR was performed using 60 Vbeta and 13 Jbeta primers. TCRdb keeps only in-frame clones here, not all; method: immunoSEQ multiplex PCR. Counted here are about 150,000 clones, 79% occurring once; the ten biggest clones make up about 4%. The sample consisted of PBMCs. Source of these receptors: a human donor in good health.

The chain is built from TRBV4-1 and TRBJ2-7; D not resolved. This CDR3 comprises 17 residues. Germline CDR1 reads MGHRA; CDR2 reads YSYEKL. Trimming stripped 0 bases from V and 2 bases from J, with 17 bases between. In DNA, the CDR3 is TGCGCCAGCAGCCAAGACCATCCCAGGTCAGAAACCTACGAGCAGTACTTC. The encoded protein is CASSQDHPRSETYEQYF.

The chain has TRBV7-9 and TRBJ1-2; the D gene is possibly TRBD1 (6 bases). This CDR3 contains 14 residues. Germline V gene lookup returns CDR1 SEHNR and CDR2 FQNEAQ (reference sequence). The V end lost 5 bases, the J end lost 14 bases, and 24 bases lay between the germline ends. The CDR3 nucleotides are TGTGCCAGCAGCGTGGGGGCGGTCGACACCCTAGGGACCTTC. It is translated as CASSVGAVDTLGTF.

The chain combines TRBV5-1 with TRBJ1-1; D unclear. V was cut by 4 bases and J by 2 bases, with 12 bases left in between. The germline V gene has CDR1 SGHRS and CDR2 YFSETQ. The CDR3 totals 14 residues. Here the CDR3 reads CASSTSEGNTEAFF. The DNA of the CDR3 is TGCGCCAGCAGCACCTCGGAGGGAAACACTGAAGCTTTCTTT.

V is TRBV28 and J is TRBJ2-6, with D uncertain. The CDR3 loop spans 16 amino acids. Germline V gene data show CDR1 as MDHEN and CDR2 as SYDVKM. With 6 bases removed from V and 0 bases from J, the gap between germline ends came to 12 bases. The CDR3 sequence: CASSLAPFSGANVLTF. Here the CDR3 DNA reads TGTGCCAGCAGCCTTGCGCCGTTCTCTGGGGCCAACGTCCTGACTTTC.

This chain connects TRBV9 to TRBJ2-7; perhaps TRBD1 as D (5 bases). The CDR3 totals 14 residues. Germline V gene data show CDR1 as SGDLS and CDR2 as YYNGEE. V gave up 3 bases and J gave up 3 bases, with 13 bases separating them. The CDR3 bases are TGTGCCAGCAGCGCAAGCCCCAGGGACTACGAGCAGTACTTC. Its translation: CASSASPRDYEQYF.

This clone was detected a few times. V gene TRBV28 combines with J gene TRBJ1-4, with 10 bases aligning to TRBD1. The CDR3 runs to 14 residues. V was pared by 5 bases and J by 10 bases, with 7 bases of the junction left unmatched. CDR1 is MDHEN and CDR2 is SYDVKM in the germline V gene. CDR3 amino acids: CASSQAGQGRKLFF. Here the CDR3 DNA reads TGTGCCAGCAGTCAAGCGGGACAGGGGCGAAAACTGTTTTTT.

The gene calls are TRBV5-6 and TRBJ1-6; D remains unclear. CDR3 length: 16 residues. Germline CDR1 is SGHDT and CDR2 is YYEEEE. V lost 1 base, J lost 7 bases, and 15 bases lay in between. This CDR3 is CASSLMALKRNSPLHF. As DNA, the CDR3 is TGTGCCAGCAGCTTGATGGCCCTTAAGCGGAATTCACCCCTCCACTTT.

This chain joins TRBV7-9 and TRBJ2-1; D is possibly TRBD1 (5 bases). From germline, CDR1 is SEHNR and CDR2 FQNEAQ (reference sequence). V lost 1 base to trimming and J lost 0 bases, with 10 bases between them. The CDR3 loop spans 16 amino acids. CDR3 protein: CASSLVPGFSYNEQFF. The DNA for the CDR3 is TGTGCCAGCAGCTTAGTACCAGGGTTCTCCTACAATGAGCAGTTCTTC.

The V and J genes are TRBV10-1 and TRBJ1-5; 7 bases are a match to TRBD1. Trimming removed 6 bases from V and 0 bases from J; junction bases left unmatched: 5. Germline CDR1 and CDR2: WNHNN and SYGVQD (reference sequence). The CDR3 sequence is 15 residues long. The CDR3 DNA is TGCGCCAGCAGAGCGACAGGGTCTAGCAATCAGCCCCAGCATTTT. Translated: CASRATGSSNQPQHF.

The chain couples TRBV28 to TRBJ1-2; TRBD1 agrees at 10 bases. This CDR3 region has 14 residues. Losses at the gene ends were 6 bases for V and 8 bases for J; bases not matched to a gene: 9. Germline V gene lookup returns CDR1 MDHEN and CDR2 SYDVKM. This CDR3 is CASRDPGTGDGYTF. In DNA, the CDR3 is TGTGCCAGCAGGGACCCCGGGACAGGGGACGGCTACACCTTC.

The chain has TRBV27 and TRBJ2-5, with D possibly being TRBD1 (6 bases). In germline, CDR1 is MNHEY, CDR2 SMNVEV (reference sequence). This CDR3 has 13 residues. V was trimmed by 8 bases and J by 3 bases, leaving 13 bases between them. As DNA, the CDR3 is TGTGCCAGCCGGAAGTGGACAGAAGAGACCCAGTACTTC. It is translated as CASRKWTEETQYF.

This clone was counted between two and nine times. The chain combines TRBV15 with TRBJ2-7; 7 bases fit TRBD1. The CDR3 contains 16 residues. Germline CDR1 reads LNHNV; CDR2 reads YYDKDF (reference sequence). V gave up 2 bases and J gave up 2 bases; unmatched junction bases: 9. CDR3 nucleotide sequence: TGTGCCACCAGCAGAACAGACAGGGTAAATACCTACGAGCAGTACTTC. It specifies CATSRTDRVNTYEQYF. The variable domain in full, with the rest retrieved from reference TRBV15 and TRBJ2-7, is DAMVIQNPRYQVTQFGKPVTLSCSQTLNHNVMYWYQQKSSQAPKLLFHYYDKDFNNEADTPDNFQSRRPNTSFCFLDIRSPGLGDTAMYLCATSRTDRVNTYEQYFGPGTRLTVT.

This clone showed up just once. The rearrangement links TRBV19 to TRBJ1-4, with 7 bases fitting TRBD1. V shed 5 bases and J 4 bases; nucleotides not matched to a gene: 7. The germline V gene has CDR1 LNHDA and CDR2 SQIVND (reference sequence). This CDR3 is 15 amino acids long. The CDR3 spells CASSPGDRDNEKLFF. The CDR3 bases are TGTGCCAGTAGTCCCGGAGACAGGGATAATGAAAAACTGTTTTTT.

The chain couples TRBV6-5 to TRBJ2-7; 7 bases agree with TRBD2. The junction had 4 bases not matched to a gene; V was cut back by 5 bases and J by 0 bases. Germline loops: CDR1 MNHEY, CDR2 SVGAGI. The CDR3 is 14 amino acids. The CDR3 DNA reads as TGTGCCAGCAGTATGCGGGACTACTCCTACGAGCAGTACTTC. Encoded protein: CASSMRDYSYEQYF.

The V and J genes are TRBV7-9 and TRBJ2-5; 8 bases agree with TRBD2. Germline CDR1 and CDR2: SEHNR and FQNEAQ (reference sequence). V shed 0 bases, J shed 5 bases, and the junction held 8 bases outside the gene matches. The CDR3 length is 16 residues. The CDR3: CASSLARSGRGETQYF. CDR3 DNA sequence: TGTGCCAGCAGCTTAGCGCGCAGCGGGAGAGGTGAGACCCAGTACTTC. The complete variable domain, with remaining parts taken from reference TRBV7-9 and TRBJ2-5, reads DTGVSQNPRHKITKRGQNVTFRCDPISEHNRLYWYRQTLGQGPEFLTYFQNEAQLEKSRLLSDRFSAERPKGSFSTLEIQRTEQGDSAMYLCASSLARSGRGETQYFGPGTRLLVL.

The chain has TRBV7-9 and TRBJ1-1, with D unresolved. CDR3 size: 14 residues. With 4 bases removed from V and 6 bases from J, the gap between germline ends came to 15 bases. CDR1 and CDR2 from the germline V gene are SEHNR and FQNEAQ (reference sequence). CDR3 coding DNA: TGTGCCAGCAGCTCCGCCGGAGGCGCCGCTGAAGCTTTCTTT. Its translation is CASSSAGGAAEAFF.

The chain carries TRBV30 and TRBJ2-7, with D possibly being TRBD2 (6 bases). Germline CDR1 GTSNPN, CDR2 SVGIG (reference sequence). V was clipped by 0 bases and J by 5 bases, with 14 bases between them. This CDR3 comprises 14 residues. The CDR3 DNA is TGTGCCTGGAGTGTACGCTCGACTAGTGACGAGCAGTACTTC. It codes for CAWSVRSTSDEQYF.

The chain links TRBV15 to TRBJ2-1; 11 positions match TRBD2. V gave up 0 bases and J gave up 4 bases; unmatched junction bases: 11. The CDR3 totals 19 residues. CDR1 and CDR2 (germline): LNHNV, YYDKDF (reference sequence). CDR3 sequence: CATSRDSGSIAGGYNEQFF. The CDR3, as DNA: TGTGCCACCAGCAGAGATTCTGGCAGCATAGCGGGAGGGTACAATGAGCAGTTCTTC.

The chain combines TRBV6-5 with TRBJ2-1; a possible D gene is TRBD1 (5 bases). Germline-derived CDR1 and CDR2 are MNHEY and SVGAGI. The CDR3 extends over 15 amino acids. The ends were cut back, 5 bases at V and 6 bases at J, with 17 bases in the middle. The CDR3 coding sequence is TGTGCCAGCAGTCGGACACCTCTTGGGATCAATGAGCAGTTCTTC. It is translated as CASSRTPLGINEQFF.

With regard to this clone: A read error may produce the germline difference seen at one junction end. The V call is TRBV6-1, the J call TRBJ2-7, with D maybe TRBD2 (5 bases). CDR3 size: 14 residues. CDR1 MNHNS and CDR2 SASEGT come from the germline V gene. The CDR3 loop reads CASSARGFSYGQYF. CDR3 in DNA: TGTGCCAGCAGTGCCCGAGGGTTCTCCTACGGGCAGTACTTC.

The V call is TRBV7-8, the J call TRBJ2-4, with 8 bases matching TRBD2. The CDR3 has 16 residues. Trimming removed 2 bases from V and 8 bases from J; junction bases left unmatched: 11. From germline, CDR1 is SGHVS and CDR2 FQNEAQ. The CDR3 sequence: CASSLRQREFYDIQYF. CDR3 nucleotide sequence: TGTGCCAGCAGCTTAAGGCAGCGGGAGTTTTATGACATTCAGTACTTC.

The V and J genes are TRBV7-9 and TRBJ2-5; 13 nucleotides align to TRBD2. Unmatched junction bases numbered 6, after V lost 7 bases and J lost 4 bases. The germline V gene encodes CDR1 SEHNR and CDR2 FQNEAQ (reference sequence). The CDR3 runs to 15 residues. The DNA for the CDR3 is TGTGCCAGCATACTAGCGGGGGGGCCCTCAGAGACCCAGTACTTC. As protein: CASILAGGPSETQYF.

A few counts support this clone. This chain joins TRBV2 and TRBJ1-3; 9 bases line up with TRBD1. The CDR3 runs to 14 residues. CDR1 is SNHLY and CDR2 is FYNNEI in the germline V gene. Unmatched junction bases numbered 9, after V lost 11 bases and J lost 4 bases. As DNA, the CDR3 is TGTGCCGGAAACAGGGGGCCGAACGGAAACACCATATATTTT. Amino acid sequence: CAGNRGPNGNTIYF.

The chain carries TRBV5-5 and TRBJ2-2; 8 positions match TRBD1. Germline assignment: CDR1 SGHKS and CDR2 YYEKEE (reference sequence). The V and J ends lost 3 bases and 5 bases, in that order; junction bases with no gene match: 6. The CDR3 is 15 residues long. CDR3 residues: CASSSLGQGTGELFF. As DNA, the CDR3 is TGTGCCAGCAGCTCCCTCGGACAGGGAACCGGGGAGCTGTTTTTT.

The CDR3 spells CASSPLGQPLLLNTEAFF. DNA of the CDR3: TGTGCCAGCAGCCCCCTGGGACAGCCTCTACTATTGAACACTGAAGCTTTCTTT. This rearrangement joins TRBV7-6 to TRBJ1-1, with TRBD1 matching 7 bases. The CDR3 contains 18 residues. With V trimmed by 5 bases and J by 0 bases, 15 bases remained unmatched. Germline assignment: CDR1 SGHVS and CDR2 FNYEAQ. The complete variable domain, with remaining parts taken from reference TRBV7-6 and TRBJ1-1, reads GAGVSQSPRYKVTKRGQDVALRCDPISGHVSLYWYRQALGQGPEFLTYFNYEAQQDKSGLPNDRFSAERPEGSISTLTIQRTEQRDSAMYRCASSPLGQPLLLNTEAFFGQGTRLTVV.

This clone was counted between two and nine times. CDR3 loop: CASSFTGSGDTEAFF. The CDR3 DNA sequence: TGCGCCAGCAGCTTTACAGGGTCCGGGGACACTGAAGCTTTCTTT. The V and J genes are TRBV5-1 and TRBJ1-1; the D gene is possibly TRBD1 (6 bases). CDR1 and CDR2 (germline): SGHRS, YFSETQ. V was pared by 2 bases and J by 3 bases, with 14 bases between. This CDR3 contains 15 residues.

The J gene is TRBJ1-6, the V gene TRBV7-2; 9 positions match TRBD1. This CDR3 region has 16 residues. CDR1 is SGHTA and CDR2 is FQGNSA in the germline V gene. The junction had 13 bases not matched to a gene; V was cut back by 7 bases and J by 9 bases. The CDR3 protein is CASKRQGGSVRSPLHF. The CDR3 DNA reads as TGTGCCAGCAAACGACAGGGGGGGAGCGTACGTTCACCCCTCCACTTT. The full variable domain, completed using reference TRBV7-2 and TRBJ1-6, is GAGVSQSPSNKVTEKGKDVELRCDPISGHTALYWYRQSLGQGLEFLIYFQGNSAPDKSGLPSDRFSAERTGGSVSTLTIQRTQQEDSAVYLCASKRQGGSVRSPLHFGNGTRLTVT.

V usage is TRBV5-4 and J usage is TRBJ2-7, with TRBD2 identical over 11 bases. V lost 3 bases and J lost 2; bases outside the gene matches: 4. The CDR3 is made up of 15 amino acids. The germline V gene encodes CDR1 SGHNT and CDR2 YYREEE (reference sequence). This CDR3 reads CASSSLAGGPYEQYF. In DNA form, the CDR3 reads TGTGCCAGCAGCTCCTTAGCGGGGGGGCCCTACGAGCAGTACTTC.